The subject of this entry is one T cell receptor beta chain. The antigen remains unidentified. This specimen comes from a study of cytomegalovirus exposure and HLA in healthy donors. V lost 2 bases to trimming and J lost 5 bases; unmatched junction nucleotides: 6. Germline V gene lookup returns CDR1 SGDLS and CDR2 YYNGEE. There are 14 residues in the CDR3. The PCR was carried out with 60 Vbeta primers and 13 Jbeta primers. Clones were sequenced by immunoSEQ multiplex PCR, and TCRdb holds only the in-frame ones, with some missing. The sample shows some 150,000 clones, around 85% of them seen only once. Study outcomes and limitations: The study dropped some indistinguishable V segments, TRBV6-2 and TRBV6-3 among them. TCR association rates varied by HLA locus in a later analysis, with DRB1 highest and HLA-C lowest.

The receptor was derived from a woman younger than 45 in good health and CMV-seronegative. The material sequenced was PBMCs. The rearrangement links TRBV9 to TRBJ2-5, with 7 positions matching TRBD1. DNA for the CDR3: TGTGCCAGCAGCGTTACTACAGGGGCCGAGACCCAGTACTTC. This codes for CASSVTTGAETQYF. The full variable domain, with the rest looked up from reference TRBV9 and TRBJ2-5, is DSGVTQTPKHLITATGQRVTLRCSPRSGDLSVYWYQQSLDQGLQFLIQYYNGEERAKGNILERFSAQQFPDLHSELNLSSLELGDSALYFCASSVTTGAETQYFGPGTRLLVL.